The clone carrying this T cell receptor beta chain was counted ten times or more. This sample is drawn from a study of blood T cells in healthy people across ages. Trimming removed 1 base from V and 0 bases from J, with 7 bases in between. This CDR3 is 14 amino acids long. Looked up from germline, CDR1 is SGHTA and CDR2 is FQGNSA. PCR was performed a second time for 7 to 11 cycles using a sample-barcoded 5' primer and a J-beta primer mix. Carrying 12 random nucleotides, a template-switch adaptor labeled each individual cDNA molecule. TCRdb reprocessed the 5' RACE reads via MiXCR and lists one record per CDR3 protein. The sample carries about 1 million distinct CDR3 sequences, 35% to 50% recorded once.

The sequence was obtained from a woman aged 55-69 years in good health. The chain is built from TRBV7-2 and TRBJ2-7; D not certain. The sample comprised blood. CDR3 coding DNA: TGTGCCAGCAGCTTAGGTGCAGACTCCTACGAGCAGTACTTC. Its protein is CASSLGADSYEQYF.